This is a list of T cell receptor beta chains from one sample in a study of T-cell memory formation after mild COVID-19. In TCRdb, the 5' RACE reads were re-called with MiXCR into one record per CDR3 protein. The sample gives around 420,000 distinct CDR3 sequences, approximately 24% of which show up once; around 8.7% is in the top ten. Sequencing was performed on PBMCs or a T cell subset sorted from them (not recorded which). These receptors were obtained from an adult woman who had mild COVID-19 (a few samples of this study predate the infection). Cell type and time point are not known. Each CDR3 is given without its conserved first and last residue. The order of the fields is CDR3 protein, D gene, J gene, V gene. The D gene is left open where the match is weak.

cdr3_aa: SASRSGRDTGELF; d_call: TRBD2; j_call: TRBJ2-2; v_call: TRBV20-1
cdr3_aa: ASSLALRGREYEQY; d_call: TRBD2; j_call: TRBJ2-7; v_call: TRBV7-9
cdr3_aa: SVKGQGRNTGELF; d_call: TRBD1; j_call: TRBJ2-2; v_call: TRBV29-1
cdr3_aa: ASSKGISYEQY; d_call: .; j_call: TRBJ2-7; v_call: TRBV28
cdr3_aa: ASSQEAGGPQH; d_call: .; j_call: TRBJ1-5; v_call: TRBV4-1
cdr3_aa: SVGPRQGTAGANVLT; d_call: TRBD1; j_call: TRBJ2-6; v_call: TRBV29-1
cdr3_aa: SARTGGDYGYT; d_call: TRBD1; j_call: TRBJ1-2; v_call: TRBV20-1
cdr3_aa: ASSWQGGTDTQY; d_call: TRBD1; j_call: TRBJ2-3; v_call: TRBV7-9
cdr3_aa: ASSVLAGQNTDTQY; d_call: TRBD2; j_call: TRBJ2-3; v_call: TRBV9
cdr3_aa: ATSVAGGNYGYT; d_call: TRBD1; j_call: TRBJ1-2; v_call: TRBV24-1
cdr3_aa: ASSLELSSYNEQF; d_call: .; j_call: TRBJ2-1; v_call: TRBV5-1
cdr3_aa: ASSSRGYQETQY; d_call: .; j_call: TRBJ2-5; v_call: TRBV7-9
cdr3_aa: ASSPGGGQSNQPQH; d_call: .; j_call: TRBJ1-5; v_call: TRBV7-2
cdr3_aa: SSQKAGGVTDTQY; d_call: .; j_call: TRBJ2-3; v_call: TRBV7-9
cdr3_aa: ASSQGTSGRQETQY; d_call: TRBD2; j_call: TRBJ2-5; v_call: TRBV4-3
cdr3_aa: ASSLGRNGDTQY; d_call: .; j_call: TRBJ2-3; v_call: TRBV12-3/TRBV12-4
cdr3_aa: ATSGEGLAGPTDTQY; d_call: TRBD2; j_call: TRBJ2-3; v_call: TRBV24-1
cdr3_aa: ASSGGLAGAYNEQF; d_call: TRBD2; j_call: TRBJ2-1; v_call: TRBV5-1
cdr3_aa: ASSQEPSGGQETQY; d_call: TRBD2; j_call: TRBJ2-5; v_call: TRBV14
cdr3_aa: ASSYRGPNTEAF; d_call: TRBD1; j_call: TRBJ1-1; v_call: TRBV12-3/TRBV12-4
cdr3_aa: SGLSLAGGPLDEQF; d_call: TRBD2; j_call: TRBJ2-1; v_call: TRBV29-1
cdr3_aa: ASSLASGTLYEQY; d_call: .; j_call: TRBJ2-7; v_call: TRBV7-9
cdr3_aa: ASSQVRETQY; d_call: .; j_call: TRBJ2-5; v_call: TRBV14
cdr3_aa: ASSDPSGGVEQF; d_call: TRBD2; j_call: TRBJ2-1; v_call: TRBV9